This T cell receptor (beta chain) was observed in a study of T cells in Graves' hyperthyroidism and ophthalmopathy. From RNA transcripts, TCR beta CDR3 regions were amplified. TCR CDR3 underwent first-round RT-PCR with the HTBI primer set. TCRdb reanalysed the multiplex PCR reads using MiXCR and keeps one entry per CDR3 protein. Here the sample spans 350,000 or so distinct CDR3 sequences, about a sixth being singletons. Trimming took off 0 bases at V and 6 bases at J, with 8 bases between the two ends. The V gene's germline CDR1 is MNHEY and CDR2 SVGEGT. The CDR3 sequence is 14 residues long. This clonotype was detected many times.

The sequenced material came from blood. The receptor was isolated from a woman between 35 and 50 years old with Graves' ophthalmopathy. The rearrangement joins TRBV6-2 or TRBV6-3 to TRBJ2-2, with a weak D call TRBD1 (5 bases). In DNA, the CDR3 is TGTGCCAGCAGTTACTCACAGGACGCCGGGGAGCTGTTTTTT. Translating gives CASSYSQDAGELFF.